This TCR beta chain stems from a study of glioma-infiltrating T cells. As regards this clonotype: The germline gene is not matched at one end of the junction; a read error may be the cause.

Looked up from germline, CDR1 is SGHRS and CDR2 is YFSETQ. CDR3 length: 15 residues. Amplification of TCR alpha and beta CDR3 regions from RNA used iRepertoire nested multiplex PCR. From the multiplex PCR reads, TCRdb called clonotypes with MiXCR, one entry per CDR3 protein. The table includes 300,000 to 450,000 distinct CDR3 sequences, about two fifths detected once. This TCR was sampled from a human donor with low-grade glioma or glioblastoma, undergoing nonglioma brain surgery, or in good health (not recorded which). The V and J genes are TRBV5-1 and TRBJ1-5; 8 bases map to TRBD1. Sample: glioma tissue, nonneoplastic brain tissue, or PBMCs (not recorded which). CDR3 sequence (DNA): TGCGCCAGCAGCTTAGGACAGGGAATCAATCAGCTCCAGCATTTT. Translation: CASSLGQGINQLQHF.